One and the same sample provided the 27 T cell receptor beta chains below, sequenced in a study of OX40 agonist ivuxolimab in advanced cancers. Sequencing was performed with immunoSEQ multiplex PCR; in TCRdb, only in-frame clones are kept and a portion is missing. Of approximately 15,000 clones listed, approximately 70% are singletons. The sequencing used CD4+ or CD8+ T cells sorted from blood, collected in a trial of the OX40 agonist ivuxolimab. The source is an adult with an advanced solid tumor such as melanoma, head and neck, liver or kidney cancer.

The rearrangement links TRBV28 to TRBJ2-5, with D perhaps TRBD1 (5 bases). The CDR3 has 16 amino acids. The V end was cut by 3 bases, the J end by 6 bases, with 20 bases between. Germline lookup yields CDR1 MDHEN and CDR2 SYDVKM. CDR3 bases: TGTGCCAGCAGTTTCCCCCCATCATCGACAGAGCAGACCCAGTACTTC. This sequence encodes CASSFPPSSTEQTQYF.

The V and J genes are TRBV10-2 and TRBJ2-7; tentatively, D is TRBD1 or TRBD2 (5 bases each). The ends were cut back, 0 bases at V and 3 bases at J, with 12 bases in the middle. The germline V gene encodes CDR1 WSHSY and CDR2 SAAADI. CDR3 length: 15 amino acids. CDR3: CASSESGDSDYEQYF. DNA for the CDR3: TGCGCCAGCAGTGAGTCGGGAGACAGTGACTACGAGCAGTACTTC.

The genes are TRBV5-6 and TRBJ2-1, with a weak D call TRBD2 (6 bases). V lost 5 bases and J 6 bases, leaving 12 bases between the germline ends. Germline values: CDR1 SGHDT, CDR2 YYEEEE. The CDR3 extends over 13 amino acids. CDR3 protein: CASSYQGGNEQFF. The DNA for the CDR3 is TGTGCCAGCAGTTATCAGGGAGGCAATGAGCAGTTCTTC.

This rearrangement joins TRBV4-1 to TRBJ2-7; no reliable D call. This CDR3 is built from 13 residues. Deletions cut 2 bases from V and 2 bases from J, with 7 bases between. Germline assignment: CDR1 MGHRA and CDR2 YSYEKL. In DNA, the CDR3 is TGCGCCAGCAGCCAACCAGTCCCCTACGAGCAGTACTTC. This translates into CASSQPVPYEQYF.

The chain carries TRBV19 and TRBJ2-7; D remains ambiguous. In germline, CDR1 is LNHDA, CDR2 SQIVND (reference sequence). V lost 10 bases and J lost 3, with 4 bases in between. The CDR3 is made up of 9 amino acids. The CDR3: CAKGYEQYF. As DNA, the CDR3 is TGTGCCAAGGGCTACGAGCAGTACTTC.

The J gene is TRBJ2-1, the V gene TRBV7-8; D remains ambiguous. V was cut by 2 bases and J by 7 bases, with 9 bases left in between. Per the germline V gene, CDR1 is SGHVS and CDR2 is FQNEAQ. This CDR3 spans 13 amino acids. CDR3 loop: CASSLSMGNEQFF. CDR3 DNA: TGTGCCAGCAGCTTATCGATGGGAAATGAGCAGTTCTTC. Complete variable domain (other parts from reference TRBV7-8 and TRBJ2-1): GAGVSQSPRYKVAKRGQDVALRCDPISGHVSLFWYQQALGQGPEFLTYFQNEAQLDKSGLPSDRFFAERPEGSVSTLKIQRTQQEDSAVYLCASSLSMGNEQFFGPGTRLTVL.

The chain employs TRBV18 and TRBJ1-4; no clear D. Germline V gives CDR1 KGHSH, CDR2 LQKENI. The CDR3 sequence is 12 residues long. Trimming shortened V by 11 bases and J by 6 bases, and 13 bases separated the two germline ends. CDR3 sequence (DNA): TGTGCCTCCCGGGGTGGAGATGAAAAACTGTTTTTT. Residues: CASRGGDEKLFF.

V is TRBV28 and J is TRBJ2-7, with TRBD2 matching 13 bases. CDR1 and CDR2 (germline): MDHEN, SYDVKM. The V segment lost 5 bases and the J segment 7 bases; nucleotides outside the gene matches: 8. The CDR3 extends over 15 amino acids. Here the CDR3 reads CASSPGLAGAWEQYF. The CDR3 nucleotides read TGTGCCAGCAGTCCAGGACTAGCGGGAGCTTGGGAGCAGTACTTC.

J is TRBJ1-1 and V is TRBV5-8; possible D gene TRBD1, 5 bases. Trimming shortened V by 1 base and J by 1 base, and 14 bases separated the two germline ends. Germline lookup yields CDR1 SGHTS and CDR2 YDEGEE. The CDR3 covers 16 residues. CDR3 DNA: TGTGCCAGCAGCTTGAGGGGCTTCGGAAGGAACACTGAAGCTTTCTTT. Protein product: CASSLRGFGRNTEAFF.

V and J are TRBV7-9 and TRBJ2-1; D is unresolved. V was pared by 2 bases and J by 0 bases, with 20 bases between. The CDR3 consists of 19 residues. Per germline, CDR1 SEHNR and CDR2 FQNEAQ (reference sequence). The DNA of the CDR3 is TGTGCCAGCAGCTTACAACCGCGTGCTGGCCAAAACTCCTACAATGAGCAGTTCTTC. Translation gives CASSLQPRAGQNSYNEQFF. Filled out from reference TRBV7-9 and TRBJ2-1, the complete variable domain reads DTGVSQNPRHKITKRGQNVTFRCDPISEHNRLYWYRQTLGQGPEFLTYFQNEAQLEKSRLLSDRFSAERPKGSFSTLEIQRTEQGDSAMYLCASSLQPRAGQNSYNEQFFGPGTRLTVL.

The gene calls are TRBV5-5 and TRBJ1-2, with 7 bases identical to TRBD1. CDR1 and CDR2 from the germline V gene are SGHKS and YYEKEE (reference sequence). The CDR3 is 14 amino acids. V was clipped by 0 bases and J by 3 bases; unmatched bases: 2. This CDR3 is CASSLVRGDYGYTF. Here the CDR3 DNA reads TGTGCCAGCAGCTTGGTCAGGGGGGACTATGGCTACACCTTC. The full variable domain, with the rest looked up from reference TRBV5-5 and TRBJ1-2, is DAGVTQSPTHLIKTRGQQVTLRCSPISGHKSVSWYQQVLGQGPQFIFQYYEKEERGRGNFPDRFSARQFPNYSSELNVNALLLGDSALYLCASSLVRGDYGYTFGSGTRLTVV.

This clone was detected once. As DNA, the CDR3 is TGTGCCAGCAGTTTTACCGGGGAGCTGTTTTTT. Translation gives CASSFTGELFF. The V call is TRBV6-6, the J call TRBJ2-2; D unclear. V lost 4 bases to trimming and J lost 5 bases, with 2 bases between them. Germline CDR1 is MNHNY and CDR2 is SVGAGI (reference sequence). CDR3 length: 11 amino acids.

At least ten counts were recorded for this clone. V usage is TRBV5-5 and J usage is TRBJ1-5, with D perhaps TRBD1 (6 bases). Trimming stripped 4 bases from V and 5 bases from J, with 13 bases between. The germline CDR1 and CDR2 sequences are SGHKS and YYEKEE (reference sequence). This CDR3 contains 14 residues. The CDR3, as DNA: TGTGCCAGCAGCCCAGGGGTCTCCTATCAGCCCCAGCATTTT. Translation: CASSPGVSYQPQHF.

J is TRBJ2-1 and V is TRBV7-6, with TRBD2 as a possible D gene (6 bases). The CDR3 covers 15 residues. The V end lost 4 bases, the J end lost 1 base, and 11 bases lay between the germline ends. The germline gives CDR1 SGHVS, CDR2 FNYEAQ. CDR3 bases: TGTGCCAGCAGCTCGAGGGGAGGATCCTACAATGAGCAGTTCTTC. Its protein product is CASSSRGGSYNEQFF.

By frequency in the sample, this clone is medium-sized (0.01 to 0.1%). The rearrangement joins TRBV19 to TRBJ1-1; no clear D. CDR3 size: 13 residues. V was clipped by 3 bases and J by 6 bases, with 11 bases between them. CDR1 and CDR2 (germline): LNHDA, SQIVND (reference sequence). This CDR3 reads CASSIQPQSEAFF. The CDR3 DNA reads TGTGCCAGTAGTATCCAACCACAGTCTGAAGCTTTCTTT.

The chain uses TRBV27 and TRBJ2-2; D not certain. Between the trimmed V and J ends, which lost 0 bases and 6 bases, there was a span of 8 bases. CDR1 and CDR2 (germline): MNHEY, SMNVEV (reference sequence). The CDR3 covers 14 residues. The DNA of the CDR3 is TGTGCCAGCAGTTTATCAGGAAGCGCCGGGGAGCTGTTTTTT. It yields the protein CASSLSGSAGELFF.

This clone came up once. V usage is TRBV7-6 and J usage is TRBJ2-1; a weak D match, TRBD2 (7 bases). Trimming removed 4 bases at V and 4 bases at J, with 32 bases between. The CDR3 extends over 21 amino acids. In germline, CDR1 is SGHVS, CDR2 FNYEAQ. The CDR3 DNA follows: TGTGCCAGCAGCTCAACTACAGGGCAAAAATCGAGCGGGGCCCCATACAATGAGCAGTTCTTC. Translation gives CASSSTTGQKSSGAPYNEQFF. The complete variable domain, with remaining parts taken from reference TRBV7-6 and TRBJ2-1, reads GAGVSQSPRYKVTKRGQDVALRCDPISGHVSLYWYRQALGQGPEFLTYFNYEAQQDKSGLPNDRFSAERPEGSISTLTIQRTEQRDSAMYRCASSSTTGQKSSGAPYNEQFFGPGTRLTVL.

The chain recombines TRBV6-5 with TRBJ2-7, with D possibly matching TRBD1 (7 bases). Germline V gene lookup returns CDR1 MNHEY and CDR2 SVGAGI. This CDR3 has 14 residues. V gave up 6 bases and J gave up 2 bases, with 14 bases separating them. The CDR3 DNA reads as TGTGCCAGCAGACAGGGGCGGGGTCCCTACGAGCAGTACTTC. It yields the protein CASRQGRGPYEQYF.

The CDR3 DNA sequence: TGTGCTAGTGGTTCCCCTGTTTACACTGAAGCTTTCTTT. Translated: CASGSPVYTEAFF. The rearrangement joins TRBV12-5 to TRBJ1-1, with no clear D. CDR3 length: 13 residues. Trimming pared 4 bases from V and 3 bases from J, leaving 9 bases between. Looked up from germline, CDR1 is LGHNT and CDR2 is FRNRAP.

The V call is TRBV28, the J call TRBJ2-1, with 12 bases lining up with TRBD2. The germline V gene encodes CDR1 MDHEN and CDR2 SYDVKM. V shed 3 bases and J 6 bases; nucleotides not matched to a gene: 6. The CDR3 contains 16 residues. The CDR3 sequence: CASSFATSGSGNEQFF. The DNA of the CDR3 is TGTGCCAGCAGTTTCGCGACTAGCGGGAGTGGCAATGAGCAGTTCTTC.

This chain uses TRBV9 with TRBJ2-1, with D hard to call. This CDR3 has 16 amino acids. Germline values: CDR1 SGDLS, CDR2 YYNGEE. V lost 4 bases and J lost 5, with 19 bases in between. CDR3 sequence (DNA): TGTGCCAGCAGCCCCCTCCCCGGGTCGGGTGACAATGAGCAGTTCTTC. Its protein product is CASSPLPGSGDNEQFF.

This clone has more than one count but fewer than ten. The J gene is TRBJ2-7, the V gene TRBV4-2; D unclear. CDR3 length: 13 residues. Per the germline V gene, CDR1 is LGHNA and CDR2 is YNFKEQ. Trimming stripped 1 base from V and 7 bases from J, with 11 bases between. The CDR3 here is CASSQAALDEQYF. CDR3 bases: TGTGCCAGCAGCCAAGCCGCCCTTGATGAGCAGTACTTC.

This chain links TRBV10-2 with TRBJ2-7; 9 nucleotides line up with TRBD1. Germline CDR1 is WSHSY and CDR2 is SAAADI. V dropped 8 bases and J dropped 0; count of bases not matched to a gene: 5. The length of the CDR3 is 14 residues. The CDR3 is CASSQTGGSYEQYF. The CDR3 coding sequence is TGCGCCAGCTCCCAGACAGGGGGCTCCTACGAGCAGTACTTC.

The chain is built from TRBV19 and TRBJ2-1; TRBD2 matches at 11 bases. Trimming removed 6 bases from V and 3 bases from J; junction bases left unmatched: 10. Germline V gene data show CDR1 as LNHDA and CDR2 as SQIVND (reference sequence). The CDR3 covers 17 residues. CDR3 nucleotides: TGTGCCAGTAGCGGGGAAGCTAGCGGGAGGTTCTACAATGAGCAGTTCTTC. This translates into CASSGEASGRFYNEQFF.

This clone was counted once. The chain joins TRBV2 to TRBJ2-2, with TRBD2 matching over 11 bases. V lost 3 bases, J lost 0 bases, and 15 bases stayed unmatched. The CDR3 spans 21 residues. Germline V CDR1 and CDR2: SNHLY, FYNNEI. Here the CDR3 reads CASSEVPGSGLADTNTGELFF. CDR3 DNA: TGTGCCAGCAGTGAGGTTCCAGGGTCGGGACTAGCGGACACGAACACCGGGGAGCTGTTTTTT.

This rearrangement joins TRBV5-4 to TRBJ1-3, with no clear D. This CDR3 comprises 12 residues. Germline values: CDR1 SGHNT, CDR2 YYREEE (reference sequence). With 0 bases removed from V and 4 bases from J, the gap between germline ends came to 2 bases. CDR3 residues: CASSLDGNTIYF. DNA of the CDR3: TGTGCCAGCAGCTTGGACGGAAACACCATATATTTT.

The V gene is TRBV4-2, the J gene TRBJ2-1, with no clear D. Looked up from germline, CDR1 is LGHNA and CDR2 is YNFKEQ. CDR3 size: 15 residues. V was pared by 2 bases and J by 4 bases, with 12 bases between. CDR3 residues: CASSQLIDGYNEQFF. The CDR3, as DNA: TGTGCCAGCAGCCAACTTATTGACGGATACAATGAGCAGTTCTTC.